This entry lists 31 T cell receptor beta chains sequenced from one sample in a study of T cells in Graves' hyperthyroidism and ophthalmopathy. The TCR beta CDR3 regions underwent amplification using RNA transcripts as the source. A first-round RT-PCR of the TCR CDR3 used the HTBI primer set. TCRdb re-called the multiplex PCR reads with MiXCR, one entry per CDR3 protein. The table lists about 360,000 distinct CDR3 sequences, 15% to 19% of them singletons. Sample: blood. The receptors were gathered from a young woman with Graves' hyperthyroidism that later progressed to Graves' ophthalmopathy.

V is TRBV28 and J is TRBJ2-7; the D gene is possibly TRBD2 (5 bases). This CDR3 has 13 residues. With 6 bases removed from V and 2 bases from J, the gap between germline ends came to 11 bases. CDR1 and CDR2 (germline): MDHEN, SYDVKM. The DNA for the CDR3 is TGTGCCAGCAGGGGGAGCCCTACCTACGAGCAGTACTTC. It is translated as CASRGSPTYEQYF.

This sequence joins TRBV4-2 and TRBJ1-6; TRBD1 is a possible D gene (6 bases). Trimming took off 8 bases at V and 6 bases at J, with 14 bases between the two ends. Germline CDR1 and CDR2: LGHNA and YNFKEQ. CDR3 size: 14 residues. As DNA, the CDR3 is TGTGCCAGCGGCGTAGGGGGGTCTAATTCACCCCTCCACTTT. It specifies CASGVGGSNSPLHF.

The V call is TRBV5-1, the J call TRBJ1-2; tentatively, D is TRBD1 (5 bases). The V gene's germline CDR1 is SGHRS and CDR2 YFSETQ. Trimming stripped 0 bases from V and 4 bases from J, with 10 bases between. The CDR3 extends over 14 amino acids. Here the CDR3 reads CASSLADSSYGYTF. In DNA form, the CDR3 reads TGCGCCAGCAGCTTGGCCGACAGTTCCTATGGCTACACCTTC.

The sample holds many counts of this clonotype. The J gene is TRBJ2-2, the V gene TRBV3-1, with 7 bases that match TRBD2. Trimming removed 3 bases from V and 7 bases from J; junction bases left unmatched: 11. This CDR3 contains 16 residues. CDR1 LGHDT and CDR2 YNNKEL come from the germline V gene (reference sequence). Here the CDR3 DNA reads TGTGCCAGCAGCCATCCCTGGCGGGAGAGAGTCGGGGAGCTGTTTTTT. Translation: CASSHPWRERVGELFF.

This clonotype was observed many times. The chain couples TRBV20-1 to TRBJ2-3; D might be TRBD2 (5 bases). The germline CDR1 and CDR2 sequences are DFQATT and SNEGSKA (reference sequence). Trimming stripped 0 bases from V and 8 bases from J, with 18 bases between. This CDR3 is 15 amino acids long. CDR3: CSARDPPRAIATQYF. DNA of the CDR3: TGCAGTGCTAGAGATCCGCCGAGGGCCATTGCTACGCAGTATTTT.

This clonotype was seen at least ten times. The chain uses TRBV7-9 and TRBJ2-2; D unclear. The V gene's germline CDR1 is SEHNR and CDR2 FQNEAQ (reference sequence). Trimming removed 5 bases from V and 0 bases from J, with 16 bases in between. This CDR3 region has 17 residues. The CDR3 coding sequence is TGTGCCAGCAGCGCCCCCTATTGGGGTACGAACACCGGGGAGCTGTTTTTT. Protein: CASSAPYWGTNTGELFF.

In this sample, this clonotype turned up many times. V usage is TRBV20-1 and J usage is TRBJ2-7; 8 nucleotides match TRBD1. Trimming removed 6 bases from V and 6 bases from J; junction bases left unmatched: 10. Germline V lookup: CDR1 DFQATT, CDR2 SNEGSKA (reference sequence). The CDR3 sequence is 13 residues long. The CDR3 coding sequence is TGCAGTGCCGGACAGGGAGACTCTGGCGAGCAGTACTTC. It yields the protein CSAGQGDSGEQYF.

This clonotype was observed at least ten times. This chain uses TRBV14 with TRBJ1-2; tentative D call: TRBD1 (6 bases). Trimming left V 1 base short and J 4 bases short, with 10 bases between. The CDR3 has 14 amino acids. Germline CDR1 reads SGHDN; CDR2 reads FVKESK. CDR3 sequence reads: CASSQGGGVYGYTF. The CDR3 DNA follows: TGTGCCAGCAGCCAAGGAGGGGGAGTCTATGGCTACACCTTC.

This clonotype showed up just a few times. The chain uses TRBV6-5 and TRBJ2-3; the D gene is possibly TRBD2 (5 bases). Trimming cost V 3 bases and J 0 bases, with 10 bases left between them. Looked up from germline, CDR1 is MNHEY and CDR2 is SVGAGI. There are 15 residues in the CDR3. This CDR3 is CASSYQDFSTDTQYF. The CDR3 region has the DNA TGTGCCAGCAGTTATCAGGACTTTAGCACAGATACGCAGTATTTT.

This clonotype occurred many times. This chain joins TRBV3-1 and TRBJ2-7; 7 nucleotides agree with TRBD1. The CDR3 is made up of 14 amino acids. In germline, CDR1 is LGHDT, CDR2 YNNKEL (reference sequence). CDR3 in DNA: TGTGCGAGTTCGGGCCGGGACAGTTCCTACGAGCAGTACTTC. This sequence encodes CASSGRDSSYEQYF.

This clonotype has more than one count but fewer than ten. The chain uses TRBV7-9 and TRBJ2-1; TRBD2 matches at 8 bases. The ends lost 5 bases at V and 0 bases at J; junction bases unmatched: 9. The CDR3 extends over 17 amino acids. Per the germline V gene, CDR1 is SEHNR and CDR2 is FQNEAQ (reference sequence). DNA for the CDR3: TGTGCCAGCAGCCAACCCTTAGCGGGATCCTCCTACAATGAGCAGTTCTTC. Translating gives CASSQPLAGSSYNEQFF. Looking up the rest from reference TRBV7-9 and TRBJ2-1 gives the full variable domain: DTGVSQNPRHKITKRGQNVTFRCDPISEHNRLYWYRQTLGQGPEFLTYFQNEAQLEKSRLLSDRFSAERPKGSFSTLEIQRTEQGDSAMYLCASSQPLAGSSYNEQFFGPGTRLTVL.

Many counts were recorded for this clonotype. This rearrangement joins TRBV6-1 to TRBJ1-1; tentative D call: TRBD1 (6 bases). V lost 6 bases and J lost 5, with 16 bases in between. Germline lookup yields CDR1 MNHNS and CDR2 SASEGT. This CDR3 region has 14 residues. The CDR3 here is CASSRAGAGTEAFF. For the CDR3, the DNA is TGTGCCAGCAGCCGCGCAGGGGCTGGTACTGAAGCTTTCTTT.

This clonotype was seen ten or more times. This rearrangement joins TRBV10-3 to TRBJ1-5; TRBD1 aligns across 7 bases. Germline V gives CDR1 ENHRY, CDR2 SYGVKD. The V segment lost 0 bases and the J segment 9 bases; nucleotides outside the gene matches: 14. CDR3 length: 17 amino acids. Written as DNA, the CDR3 is TGTGCCATCAGTGAGTCAAGTTCGGGAGGGGGCGTCCGGCCCCAGCATTTT. As protein: CAISESSSGGGVRPQHF.

The table lists this clonotype with a few counts. The chain links TRBV29-1 to TRBJ2-1; 9 bases fit TRBD2. This CDR3 is 14 amino acids long. Germline lookup yields CDR1 SQVTM and CDR2 ANQGSEA. Germline trimming cut 4 bases from V and 0 bases from J; bases unmatched to any gene: 1. The chain's CDR3 is CSVGLAVSYNEQFF. CDR3 nucleotide sequence: TGCAGCGTTGGACTAGCGGTCTCCTACAATGAGCAGTTCTTC.

This clonotype showed up just a few times. The gene calls are TRBV7-2 and TRBJ2-5; D is unclear. The V end was cut by 3 bases, the J end by 1 base, with 9 bases between. CDR1 SGHTA and CDR2 FQGNSA come from the germline V gene. The CDR3 runs to 14 residues. DNA for the CDR3: TGTGCCAGCAGCTTGATACTATTCCAAGAGACCCAGTACTTC. This gives the protein CASSLILFQETQYF.

This clonotype was found a few times. The CDR3 sequence: CASSVGRLAGVFTDTQYF. Written as DNA, the CDR3 is TGTGCCAGCAGCGTAGGGCGACTAGCGGGGGTTTTCACAGATACGCAGTATTTT. The chain is built from TRBV9 and TRBJ2-3; TRBD2 aligns across 12 bases. Germline V lookup: CDR1 SGDLS, CDR2 YYNGEE. The CDR3 contains 18 residues. Trimming took 0 bases from V and 2 from J; bases not matched to a gene: 7.

This clonotype was seen more than once but under ten times. The chain is built from TRBV20-1 and TRBJ1-2; 8 bases line up with TRBD1. This CDR3 comprises 12 residues. J gave up 4 bases and V 5 bases, and 3 bases lay outside the gene matches. Germline V lookup: CDR1 DFQATT, CDR2 SNEGSKA (reference sequence). CDR3 sequence (DNA): TGCAGTGCTCAGGGGGCAGGCTATGGCTACACCTTC. Translation: CSAQGAGYGYTF.

This clonotype was detected many times. This rearrangement joins TRBV7-9 to TRBJ1-1, with TRBD1 matching 7 bases. In germline, CDR1 is SEHNR, CDR2 FQNEAQ (reference sequence). The CDR3 length is 14 residues. V lost 3 bases to trimming and J lost 5 bases; unmatched junction nucleotides: 6. CDR3 coding DNA: TGTGCCAGCAGCTTCTCGACAGGGATTACTGAAGCTTTCTTT. Translating it yields CASSFSTGITEAFF.

This clonotype was seen at least ten times. The V gene is TRBV28, the J gene TRBJ2-7, with TRBD2 matching over 9 bases. V lost 1 base to trimming and J lost 3 bases; unmatched junction nucleotides: 4. This CDR3 comprises 15 residues. Germline lookup yields CDR1 MDHEN and CDR2 SYDVKM. The DNA for the CDR3 is TGTGCCAGCAGTTTATCGACTAGCGGAGGCTACGAGCAGTACTTC. It translates to CASSLSTSGGYEQYF.

Many counts were recorded for this clonotype. V and J are TRBV27 and TRBJ2-1; D possibly corresponds to TRBD2 (5 bases). With 6 bases removed from V and 3 bases from J, the gap between germline ends came to 18 bases. The CDR3 is made up of 16 amino acids. Germline V gives CDR1 MNHEY, CDR2 SMNVEV (reference sequence). The chain's CDR3 is CASSRPTEAGYNEQFF. The CDR3 DNA is TGTGCCAGCAGCCGACCGACGGAGGCGGGCTACAATGAGCAGTTCTTC.

In the case of this clonotype: Being one base from a much bigger clone, this may be a read error. The chain links TRBV20-1 to TRBJ2-2, with 8 bases fitting TRBD1. Germline V gene sequence: CDR1 DFQATT, CDR2 SNEGSKA (reference sequence). This CDR3 spans 16 amino acids. V dropped 4 bases and J dropped 3; count of bases not matched to a gene: 10. The CDR3 DNA sequence: TGCAGTGCTAAAGCCTTCGAGACAGGGGACACCGGGGAGCTGTTTTTT. It encodes CSAKAFETGDTGELFF.

This clonotype has ten or more counts. The DNA for the CDR3 is TGCAGTGCTCACCGGCCAGGGACAGGGAGGGGAGATACGCAGTATTTT. It specifies CSAHRPGTGRGDTQYF. The chain couples TRBV20-1 to TRBJ2-3; TRBD1 matches 9 bases. The CDR3 totals 16 residues. After removal of 5 bases from V and 5 bases from J, the junction contained 14 bases not matched to a gene. Germline lookup yields CDR1 DFQATT and CDR2 SNEGSKA (reference sequence).

The rearrangement joins TRBV5-1 to TRBJ2-7; unclear D gene. This CDR3 contains 15 residues. Trimming stripped 0 bases from V and 4 bases from J, with 14 bases between. Germline V gene sequence: CDR1 SGHRS, CDR2 YFSETQ. CDR3 in DNA: TGCGCCAGCAGCTTGGCCCGGGCGACTGATTACGAGCAGTACTTC. Protein: CASSLARATDYEQYF. The full variable domain, with the rest looked up from reference TRBV5-1 and TRBJ2-7, is KAGVTQTPRYLIKTRGQQVTLSCSPISGHRSVSWYQQTPGQGLQFLFEYFSETQRNKGNFPGRFSGRQFSNSRSEMNVSTLELGDSALYLCASSLARATDYEQYFGPGTRLTVT.

This clonotype was seen at least ten times. The genes are TRBV3-1 and TRBJ2-2; 11 bases are a match to TRBD2. V lost 4 bases to trimming and J lost 4 bases; unmatched junction nucleotides: 5. The CDR3 length is 16 residues. Germline CDR1 LGHDT, CDR2 YNNKEL (reference sequence). CDR3 coding DNA: TGTGCCAGCAGCCCATTAGCGGGAGGGCGCACCGGGGAGCTGTTTTTT. Its protein product is CASSPLAGGRTGELFF.

CDR3 sequence reads: CASSLLAEYGYTF. The CDR3 coding sequence is TGTGCCAGCAGTTTATTAGCAGAGTATGGCTACACCTTC. The rearrangement links TRBV12-3 or TRBV12-4 to TRBJ1-2, with D unclear. The CDR3 extends over 13 amino acids. The V gene lost 2 bases and the J gene lost 5 bases, with 9 bases spanning the gap.

There are many counts of this clonotype. The V and J genes are TRBV30 and TRBJ2-3; no clear D. The germline gives CDR1 GTSNPN, CDR2 SVGIG (reference sequence). The CDR3 runs 15 residues. Trimming removed 0 bases from V and 0 bases from J, with 10 bases in between. The CDR3 protein is CAWSVSAASTDTQYF. CDR3 DNA sequence: TGTGCCTGGAGTGTATCCGCAGCTAGCACAGATACGCAGTATTTT.

In its sample, this clonotype was seen many times. This chain's CDR3 is CASRQNGAESTDTQYF. In DNA form, the CDR3 reads TGTGCCAGCAGGCAAAATGGAGCGGAGAGCACAGATACGCAGTATTTT. The chain links TRBV12-3 or TRBV12-4 to TRBJ2-3; possible D gene TRBD2, 5 bases. CDR3 length: 16 amino acids. V dropped 6 bases and J dropped 0 bases, with 16 bases sitting between them.

As concerns this clonotype: A much larger clonotype is one base distant, so this may be a read error. This rearrangement joins TRBV7-8 to TRBJ2-7, with 10 positions matching TRBD2. The CDR3 totals 15 residues. Germline V gives CDR1 SGHVS, CDR2 FQNEAQ. Here the CDR3 reads CASSVGSSGSYELYF. In DNA, the CDR3 is TGTGCCAGCAGCGTAGGGTCTAGCGGGAGCTACGAGCTGTACTTC.

This clonotype was counted many times. This CDR3 reads CASSARADTQYF. The CDR3 DNA reads as TGTGCCAGCAGTGCTAGGGCAGATACGCAGTATTTT. V and J are TRBV2 and TRBJ2-3; D gene ambiguous. Germline V gives CDR1 SNHLY, CDR2 FYNNEI. This CDR3 contains 12 residues. V lost 4 bases and J 4 bases, leaving 6 bases between the germline ends.

At least ten counts were recorded for this clonotype. The chain links TRBV2 to TRBJ2-3; no definite D call. The V end was cut by 2 bases, the J end by 2 bases, with 11 bases between. CDR3 length equals 15 residues. Per germline, CDR1 SNHLY and CDR2 FYNNEI. Here the CDR3 reads CASSESSGHTDTQYF. The CDR3 DNA is TGTGCCAGCAGTGAAAGCTCCGGCCACACAGATACGCAGTATTTT.

This clonotype showed up many times. The chain carries TRBV29-1 and TRBJ2-7, with 7 nucleotides matching TRBD2. V dropped 6 bases and J dropped 0; count of bases not matched to a gene: 8. Germline V CDR1 and CDR2: SQVTM, ANQGSEA. The CDR3 contains 14 residues. CDR3 sequence: CSVTSAGSSYEQYF. CDR3 coding DNA: TGCAGCGTCACTTCAGCGGGAAGCTCCTACGAGCAGTACTTC.